These 12 T cell receptor beta chains came from one sample sequenced in a study of control samples from healthy donors and cancer patients. The assay was immunoSEQ multiplex PCR, and TCRdb's table has in-frame clones only and misses some. Of around 140,000 clones listed, roughly 86% are singletons. Material: PBMCs. The receptor source for this set is a man aged 50-60 years with head and neck cancer.

The gene calls are TRBV6-5 and TRBJ2-4, with D possibly TRBD2 on 5 matching bases. There are 15 residues in the CDR3. Trimming took 0 bases from V and 9 from J, leaving 15 bases between them. The germline V gene has CDR1 MNHEY and CDR2 SVGAGI. CDR3 in DNA: TGTGCCAGCAGTTACTCGATTCAACTAGTCGGCATTCAGTACTTC. As protein: CASSYSIQLVGIQYF.

The chain uses TRBV5-5 and TRBJ1-1; no reliable D call. The CDR3 is made up of 14 amino acids. Per the germline V gene, CDR1 is SGHKS and CDR2 is YYEKEE (reference sequence). Trimming stripped 1 base from V and 1 base from J, with 8 bases between. The CDR3 sequence is CASSLTNTNTEAFF. The CDR3 coding sequence is TGTGCCAGCAGCTTGACGAACACGAACACTGAAGCTTTCTTT.

The V call is TRBV28, the J call TRBJ2-7; D perhaps matches TRBD2 (6 bases). V was trimmed by 6 bases and J by 0 bases, leaving 18 bases between them. CDR3 length equals 16 residues. Germline-derived CDR1 and CDR2 are MDHEN and SYDVKM. The CDR3 nucleotides read TGTGCCAGCAGAAGACTAGGACTCCTTAGCTCCTACGAGCAGTACTTC. This translates into CASRRLGLLSSYEQYF.

In nucleotides, the CDR3 is TGTGCCAGCAGTCAGGACAGGGAGACACCCTACGAGCAGTACTTC. This sequence encodes CASSQDRETPYEQYF. The chain couples TRBV6-5 to TRBJ2-7; 8 bases are shared with TRBD1. CDR1 is MNHEY and CDR2 is SVGAGI in the germline V gene. The CDR3 loop spans 15 amino acids. V lost 5 bases to trimming and J lost 2 bases; unmatched junction nucleotides: 8.

The V gene is TRBV24-1, the J gene TRBJ2-2; unclear D gene. Germline CDR1 reads KGHDR; CDR2 reads SFDVKD. The germline V and J ends were trimmed by 3 bases and 5 bases, with 9 bases remaining between them. This CDR3 region has 14 residues. DNA for the CDR3: TGTGCCACCAGTGATCGCCTTTGGACCGGGGAGCTGTTTTTT. Protein: CATSDRLWTGELFF.

This chain links TRBV10-1 with TRBJ2-3; D perhaps matches TRBD1 (5 bases). The CDR3 covers 13 residues. Germline V gene lookup returns CDR1 WNHNN and CDR2 SYGVQD (reference sequence). Trimming took off 0 bases at V and 9 bases at J, with 10 bases between the two ends. The CDR3 spells CASSESTARTQYF. The CDR3 DNA reads as TGCGCCAGCAGTGAGTCGACAGCCCGAACGCAGTATTTT.

This clone was picked up a small number of times. The CDR3 here is CASSGGREFSYNEQFF. The CDR3 coding sequence is TGTGCCAGCAGCGGGGGGCGGGAGTTCTCCTACAATGAGCAGTTCTTC. The chain is built from TRBV11-2 and TRBJ2-1; D perhaps matches TRBD2 (7 bases). The CDR3 totals 16 residues. V dropped 5 bases and J dropped 0 bases, with 14 bases sitting between them. In germline, CDR1 is SGHAT, CDR2 FQNNGV.

J is TRBJ2-2 and V is TRBV10-2; 8 nucleotides agree with TRBD1. V lost 3 bases to trimming and J lost 5 bases; unmatched junction nucleotides: 8. CDR1 and CDR2 from the germline V gene are WSHSY and SAAADI. The CDR3 length is 16 residues. CDR3 in amino acids: CASSDGGQGATGELFF. The DNA of the CDR3 is TGCGCCAGCAGTGACGGAGGGCAGGGGGCGACCGGGGAGCTGTTTTTT.

This sequence joins TRBV5-1 and TRBJ2-5; no reliable D call. Germline V gives CDR1 SGHRS, CDR2 YFSETQ. This CDR3 has 13 amino acids. V was clipped by 4 bases and J by 2 bases, with 9 bases between them. The CDR3 sequence is CASSPDRQETQYF. CDR3 nucleotide sequence: TGCGCCAGCAGCCCCGACCGGCAAGAGACCCAGTACTTC.

A remark on this clone: This sample also contains other DNA sequences that code for the same CDR3. This rearrangement joins TRBV19 to TRBJ2-1, with no clear D. The CDR3 runs 12 residues. V lost 1 base and J 5 bases, leaving 3 bases between the germline ends. In germline, CDR1 is LNHDA, CDR2 SQIVND (reference sequence). The CDR3 here is CASSIGHNEQFF. CDR3 sequence (DNA): TGTGCCAGTAGTATAGGACACAATGAGCAGTTCTTC.

The chain employs TRBV28 and TRBJ2-1, with D possibly being TRBD2 (7 bases). The germline V gene encodes CDR1 MDHEN and CDR2 SYDVKM. V was trimmed by 4 bases and J by 10 bases, leaving 17 bases between them. The CDR3 has 14 residues. The CDR3 DNA sequence: TGTGCCAGCAGTTCCGGGGGCGCGGGGGACGAGCAGTTCTTC. As protein: CASSSGGAGDEQFF.

V usage is TRBV5-4 and J usage is TRBJ2-5; D call uncertain. This CDR3 has 14 residues. With 4 bases removed from V and 4 bases from J, the gap between germline ends came to 14 bases. The germline V gene encodes CDR1 SGHNT and CDR2 YYREEE (reference sequence). Here the CDR3 reads CASSPYIERETQYF. The CDR3 nucleotides are TGTGCCAGCAGCCCCTACATTGAACGAGAGACCCAGTACTTC.